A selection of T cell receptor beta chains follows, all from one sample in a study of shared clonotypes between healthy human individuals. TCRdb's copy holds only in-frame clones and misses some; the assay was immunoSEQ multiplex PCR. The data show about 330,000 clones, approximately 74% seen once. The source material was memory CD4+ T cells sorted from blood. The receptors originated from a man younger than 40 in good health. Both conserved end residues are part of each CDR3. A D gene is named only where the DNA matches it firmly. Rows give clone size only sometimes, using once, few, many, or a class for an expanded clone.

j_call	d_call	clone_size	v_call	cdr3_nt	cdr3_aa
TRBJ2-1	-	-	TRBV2	TGTGCCAGCAGTGGGGAGAGGGGCAATGAGCAGTTCTTC	CASSGERGNEQFF
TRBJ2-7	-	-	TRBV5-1	TGCGCCAGCAGCTTGGTACGGGGTTCCGGCCACGAGCAGTACTTC	CASSLVRGSGHEQYF
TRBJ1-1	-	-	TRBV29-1	TGCAGCGTTGCTTCAGGTTCCACTGAAGCTTTCTTT	CSVASGSTEAFF
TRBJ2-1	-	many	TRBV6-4	TGTGCCAGCAGCCAAGTAATCGACAATGAGCAGTTCTTC	CASSQVIDNEQFF
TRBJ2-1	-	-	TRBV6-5	TGTGCCAGCAGTTACTTAGGAGGCCCCTACAATGAGCAGTTCTTC	CASSYLGGPYNEQFF
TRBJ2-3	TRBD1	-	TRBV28	TGTGCCAGCAGTTCCCGCAGGACAGGGTCCGGCACAGATACGCAGTATTTT	CASSSRRTGSGTDTQYF
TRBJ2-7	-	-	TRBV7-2	TGTGCCAGCAGCCAAGGACAAGGCCCCTACGAGCAGTACTTC	CASSQGQGPYEQYF
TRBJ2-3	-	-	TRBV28	TGTGCCAGTCACTTGGCGGGACGGACCACAGATACGCAGTATTTT	CASHLAGRTTDTQYF
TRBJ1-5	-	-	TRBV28	TGTGCCAGCAGTTTATACCGACAGCCCCAGCATTTT	CASSLYRQPQHF
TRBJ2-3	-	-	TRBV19	TGTGCCAGTAGAGAAGTCGGGGCAGCCTCGGGTGATACGCAGTATTTT	CASREVGAASGDTQYF
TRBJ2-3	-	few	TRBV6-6	TGTGCCAGCAGCACCAAGGATACGCAGTATTTT	CASSTKDTQYF
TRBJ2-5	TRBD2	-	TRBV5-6	TGTGCCAGCAGCTTGGAACTAGCGCAAGAGACCCAGTACTTC	CASSLELAQETQYF
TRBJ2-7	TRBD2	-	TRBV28	TGTGCCAGCAGTCCACTAGCGGGAGGGTACGAGCAGTACTTC	CASSPLAGGYEQYF
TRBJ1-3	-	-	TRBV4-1	TGCGCCAGCAGCCAAGGGACGGTCTCTGGAAACACCATATATTTT	CASSQGTVSGNTIYF
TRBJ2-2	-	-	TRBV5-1	TGCGCCAGCAGCTTATCCGGGAACACCGGGGAGCTGTTTTTT	CASSLSGNTGELFF
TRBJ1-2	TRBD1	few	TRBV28	TGTGCCAGCAGATCGGCACGGGACAGTACTAACTATGGCTACACCTTC	CASRSARDSTNYGYTF
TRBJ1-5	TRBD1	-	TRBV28	TGTGCCAGCAGTTCTCGACAGGGGGGGTCTCAGCCCCAGCATTTT	CASSSRQGGSQPQHF
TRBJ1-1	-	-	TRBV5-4	TGTGCCAGCAGCTTCACAGCCACGAACACTGAAGCTTTCTTT	CASSFTATNTEAFF
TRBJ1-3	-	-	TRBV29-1	TGCAGCGTTGATCCAGCAGTCACTGGAAACACCATATATTTT	CSVDPAVTGNTIYF
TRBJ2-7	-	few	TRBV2	TGTGCCAGCAGTCCTTTCGAAGAGCAGTACTTC	CASSPFEEQYF
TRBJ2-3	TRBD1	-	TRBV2	TGTGCCAGCAGTCGGGACAGGGGATCAGATACGCAGTATTTT	CASSRDRGSDTQYF
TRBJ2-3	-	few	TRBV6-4	TGTGCCAGCAGTGACCGGCGGGACCCAAATACGCAGTATTTT	CASSDRRDPNTQYF
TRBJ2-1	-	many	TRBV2	TGTGCCAGCAGTGATCGGGCTGGGAGGAAGTTACGTAATGAGCAGTTCTTC	CASSDRAGRKLRNEQFF
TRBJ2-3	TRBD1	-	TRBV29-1	TGCAGCGTAAAACAGGGGCCCAATACGCAGTATTTT	CSVKQGPNTQYF
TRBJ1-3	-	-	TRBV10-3	TGTGCCATCAGTGAGTCCTACTACTCTGGAAACACCATATATTTT	CAISESYYSGNTIYF
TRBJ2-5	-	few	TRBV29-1	TGCAGCGTTGTGGCCGGGCAAGAGACCCAGTACTTC	CSVVAGQETQYF
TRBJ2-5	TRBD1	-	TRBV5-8	TGTGCCAGCAGCTTGTTGGGACAGGGAGAAGAGACCCAGTACTTC	CASSLLGQGEETQYF
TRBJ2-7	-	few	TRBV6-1	TGTGCCAGCAGTGAAGCGCTGACAGCCTACGAGCAGTACTTC	CASSEALTAYEQYF
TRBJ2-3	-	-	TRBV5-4	TGTGCCAGCAGCTTGCTGGGAGGGGGGCCCACAGATACGCAGTATTTT	CASSLLGGGPTDTQYF
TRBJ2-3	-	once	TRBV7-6	TGTGCCAGCAGCCGTCTGGGCACAGATACGCAGTATTTT	CASSRLGTDTQYF
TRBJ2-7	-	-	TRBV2	TGTGCCAGCAGTGAAGAGTCGGTCGGTATTGGCGAGCAGTACTTC	CASSEESVGIGEQYF
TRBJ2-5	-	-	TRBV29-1	TGCAGCGTTCTACAGGGAGCAGAGACCCAGTACTTC	CSVLQGAETQYF
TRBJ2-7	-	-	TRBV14	TGTGCCAGCAGCCAAGGGTCTAGACCCGAGCAGTACTTC	CASSQGSRPEQYF
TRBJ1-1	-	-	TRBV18	TGTGCCAGTTCCTTTAAGGTCGTCGGTCATACGAACACTGAAGCTTTCTTT	CASSFKVVGHTNTEAFF
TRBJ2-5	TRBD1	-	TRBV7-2	TGTGCCAGCAGCCGGGGACAGGTCCAAGAGACCCAGTACTTC	CASSRGQVQETQYF
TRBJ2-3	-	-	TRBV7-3	TGTGCCAGCAAGCAAGGGGGGCGAAGCACAGATACGCAGTATTTT	CASKQGGRSTDTQYF
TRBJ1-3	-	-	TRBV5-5	TGTGCCAGCAGCTTGGGTGTTAGCTCTGGAAACACCATATATTTT	CASSLGVSSGNTIYF
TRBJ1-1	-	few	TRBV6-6	TGTGCCAGCAGGCAATTCAGGGAGGGGAACACTGAAGCTTTCTTT	CASRQFREGNTEAFF
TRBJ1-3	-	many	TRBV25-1	TGTGCCAGCAGTGATGGAGTTTTTGCTGGAAACACCATATATTTT	CASSDGVFAGNTIYF
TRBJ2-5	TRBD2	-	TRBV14	TGTGCCAGCAGCCATGGGACTATTCCGACCCAGTACTTC	CASSHGTIPTQYF
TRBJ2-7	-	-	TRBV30	TGTGCCTGGAGTGTACAAGGGTTCGAGCAGTACTTC	CAWSVQGFEQYF
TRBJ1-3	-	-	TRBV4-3	TGCGCCAGCAGCCAGGCTGGATCTGGAAACACCATATATTTT	CASSQAGSGNTIYF
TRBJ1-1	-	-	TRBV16	TGTGCCAGCAGCCAATACGGAGCCACTGAAGCTTTCTTT	CASSQYGATEAFF
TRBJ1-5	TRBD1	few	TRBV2	TGTGCCAGCAGTGCGGGCAGGGGGGAGAATCAGCCCCAGCATTTT	CASSAGRGENQPQHF
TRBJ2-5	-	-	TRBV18	TGTGCCAGCTCCTCCAGGGCCGAGACCCAGTACTTC	CASSSRAETQYF
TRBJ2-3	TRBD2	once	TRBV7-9	TGTGCCAGCAGCGCACCGGGGGGACGGGCCTGGGAGGCAGATACGCAGTATTTT	CASSAPGGRAWEADTQYF
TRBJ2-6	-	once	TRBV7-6	TGTGCCAGCAGCCCCTTTCCCGCGAGTGGATCTGGGGCCAACGTCCTGACTTTC	CASSPFPASGSGANVLTF
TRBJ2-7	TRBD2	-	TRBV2	TGTGCCAGCAGGATAGGACTAGGAAGCTACGAGCAGTACTTC	CASRIGLGSYEQYF
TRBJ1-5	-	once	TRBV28	TGTGCCAGCACTGGCCAGGGATCTTATAGCAATCAGCCCCAGCATTTT	CASTGQGSYSNQPQHF
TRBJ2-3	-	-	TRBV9	TGTGCCAGCAGCGCGGACCTGGGGGCAGATACGCAGTATTTT	CASSADLGADTQYF
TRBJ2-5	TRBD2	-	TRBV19	TGTGCCAGTAGTAGGGCGGGACTAGCGACAAAAGAGACCCAGTACTTC	CASSRAGLATKETQYF
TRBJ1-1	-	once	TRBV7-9	TGTGCCAGCAGCACCAGTGCGGACACTGAAGCTTTCTTT	CASSTSADTEAFF
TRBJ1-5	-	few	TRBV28	TGTGCCAGCAGTCGAGAGTTACCCCGATCGGGGCCCCAGCATTTT	CASSRELPRSGPQHF
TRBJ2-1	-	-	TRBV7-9	TGTGCCAGCAGCTTCATTAGCGGTGAGCAGTTCTTC	CASSFISGEQFF
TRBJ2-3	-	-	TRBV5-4	TGTGCCAGCAGCTTGGGCTGGGTACCTCCCACTAGCACAGATACGCAGTATTTT	CASSLGWVPPTSTDTQYF
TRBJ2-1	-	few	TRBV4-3	TGCGCCAGCAGCCAAGACTCCTACAGGGATGAGCAGTTCTTC	CASSQDSYRDEQFF
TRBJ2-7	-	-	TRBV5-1	TGCGCCAGCAGCTTGATTGGGAAAACCTACGAGCAGTACTTC	CASSLIGKTYEQYF